Shown below are 32 T cell receptor beta chains from a single sample sequenced in a study of metastatic and nonmetastatic thyroid tumors. TCRdb re-analyzed the PCR reads using MiXCR. The repertoire holds approximately 30,000 clones, with about 15% as singletons. Before thyroid surgery, none of the patients had received any treatment. Sequencing was done on a sample of blood. The receptors derive from a female donor with papillary thyroid cancer or a benign thyroid nodule (not recorded which). Some clones in this sample may be carry-over from other donors' samples.

This clone was recorded at least ten times. Since no conserved phenylalanine or tryptophan closes the CDR3, a read error is the likely cause. This chain links TRBV7-9 with TRBJ2-1; D is perhaps TRBD2 (6 bases). This CDR3 has 13 amino acids. Germline V gene lookup returns CDR1 SEHNR and CDR2 FQNEAQ (reference sequence). V was shortened by 1 base and J by 12 bases, with 13 bases between the two germline ends. The CDR3 is CASSLVGGDGQFL. The CDR3, as DNA: TGTGCCAGCAGCTTAGTCGGCGGGGACGGGCAGTTCCTC.

CDR3 region: CSAVAEVETQYF. Written as DNA, the CDR3 is TGCAGTGCAGTAGCGGAAGTGGAGACCCAGTACTTC. The chain is built from TRBV20-1 and TRBJ2-5, with D perhaps TRBD2 (6 bases). CDR3 length: 12 residues. The V end lost 6 bases, the J end lost 5 bases, and 13 bases lay between the germline ends. From germline, CDR1 is DFQATT and CDR2 SNEGSKA (reference sequence).

There are a few counts of this clone. The germline gene is not matched at one end of the junction; a read error may be the cause. This chain joins TRBV6-4 and TRBJ2-1; D could derive from TRBD1 or TRBD2 (5 bases each). Germline CDR1 reads MRHNA; CDR2 reads SNTAGT. The CDR3 runs to 15 residues. CDR3 sequence: CASSYSEGPCNEQFF. CDR3 bases: TGTGCCAGCAGTTACTCTGAGGGGCCTTGCAATGAGCAGTTCTTC.

This clone occurred many times. The V and J genes are TRBV20-1 and TRBJ2-1; 7 bases align to TRBD2. CDR3 length: 14 amino acids. Losses at the gene ends were 5 bases for V and 3 bases for J; bases not matched to a gene: 7. The germline V gene encodes CDR1 DFQATT and CDR2 SNEGSKA (reference sequence). The chain's CDR3 is CSALTSRHYNEQFF. The CDR3 DNA reads TGCAGTGCTTTGACTAGCAGACACTACAATGAGCAGTTCTTC.

The rearrangement uses TRBV15 and TRBJ2-1; 7 bases map to TRBD1. The J segment lost 7 bases and the V segment lost 4 bases, leaving 4 bases of the junction unmatched. Germline-derived CDR1 and CDR2 are LNHNV and YYDKDF (reference sequence). CDR3 length: 13 residues. The CDR3 coding sequence is TGTGCCACCAGCAACTTACAGGGGAATGAGCAGTTCTTC. As protein: CATSNLQGNEQFF. Full variable domain (remainder filled in from reference TRBV15 and TRBJ2-1): DAMVIQNPRYQVTQFGKPVTLSCSQTLNHNVMYWYQQKSSQAPKLLFHYYDKDFNNEADTPDNFQSRRPNTSFCFLDIRSPGLGDTAMYLCATSNLQGNEQFFGPGTRLTVL.

This clone has ten or more counts. The chain combines TRBV6-1 with TRBJ1-1; D possibly corresponds to TRBD1 (5 bases). The germline V gene has CDR1 MNHNS and CDR2 SASEGT. V lost 4 bases and J lost 5, with 14 bases in between. The CDR3 spans 14 residues. The CDR3 coding sequence is TGTGCCAGCAGTGGGAGAGGAGGGGAAACTGAAGCTTTCTTT. Its translation: CASSGRGGETEAFF.

This clone has a count of ten or more. This chain joins TRBV20-1 and TRBJ2-7; TRBD1 aligns across 7 bases. The CDR3 extends over 17 amino acids. Unmatched junction bases numbered 21, after V lost 8 bases and J lost 2 bases. Germline assignment: CDR1 DFQATT and CDR2 SNEGSKA (reference sequence). In nucleotides, the CDR3 is TGCAGTTCAATCCCCCCCCCCGGACAGGAGCATCCCTACGAGCAGTACTTC. It encodes CSSIPPPGQEHPYEQYF.

This clone came up a few times. This rearrangement joins TRBV27 to TRBJ1-6; 12 nucleotides line up with TRBD1. The CDR3 spans 16 residues. V was clipped by 6 bases and J by 10 bases; unmatched bases: 10. Germline values: CDR1 MNHEY, CDR2 SMNVEV (reference sequence). The CDR3 protein is CASRTIGTGGRSPLHF. Written as DNA, the CDR3 is TGTGCCAGCAGGACCATCGGGACAGGGGGCAGATCACCCCTCCACTTT.

This clone was picked up many times. A read error may explain this, as a much larger clone is one base away. V is TRBV20-1 and J is TRBJ2-7, with D possibly being TRBD1 (7 bases). CDR3 size: 14 residues. Deletions cut 0 bases from V and 9 bases from J, with 18 bases between. CDR1 and CDR2 from the germline V gene are DFQATT and SNEGSKA (reference sequence). As DNA, the CDR3 is TGCAGTGCTAGAGATCGGGGGACAGAGGACGTGCAGTACTTC. Translated: CSARDRGTEDVQYF.

At least ten counts were recorded for this clone. The chain uses TRBV28 and TRBJ2-1; 8 bases map to TRBD2. V was pared by 6 bases and J by 4 bases, with 11 bases of the junction left unmatched. The CDR3 is made up of 16 amino acids. Per the germline V gene, CDR1 is MDHEN and CDR2 is SYDVKM. The CDR3 loop reads CASRGAASGRYNEQFF. For the CDR3, the DNA is TGTGCCAGCAGGGGGGCGGCAAGCGGGAGATACAATGAGCAGTTCTTC.

This clone was observed many times. The rearrangement links TRBV28 to TRBJ1-3; 9 positions agree with TRBD1. The ends lost 5 bases at V and 0 bases at J; junction bases unmatched: 5. The CDR3 contains 16 residues. CDR1 and CDR2 (germline): MDHEN, SYDVKM. CDR3 amino acids: CASSGRDRASGNTIYF. Here the CDR3 DNA reads TGTGCCAGCAGTGGCCGGGACAGGGCCTCTGGAAACACCATATATTTT.

The chain combines TRBV4-3 with TRBJ1-6; the D is unclear. The CDR3 sequence is 15 residues long. V was pared by 4 bases and J by 7 bases, with 14 bases between. Germline loops: CDR1 LGHNA, CDR2 YSLEER. The CDR3 spells CASSPLGGSNSPLHF. The CDR3 coding sequence is TGCGCCAGCAGCCCCCTAGGTGGAAGCAATTCACCCCTCCACTTT.

At least ten counts were recorded for this clone. The CDR3 reads CSAPSGFGYGYTF. The DNA for the CDR3 is TGCAGTGCCCCCTCAGGGTTTGGCTATGGCTACACCTTC. V usage is TRBV20-1 and J usage is TRBJ1-2; tentative D call: TRBD1 (5 bases). The CDR3 sequence is 13 residues long. The germline CDR1 and CDR2 sequences are DFQATT and SNEGSKA (reference sequence). Between the trimmed V and J ends, which lost 6 bases and 4 bases, there was a span of 15 bases.

This clone was seen at least ten times. The V and J genes are TRBV19 and TRBJ1-5; 12 bases line up with TRBD1. The V and J ends lost 6 bases and 0 bases, in that order; junction bases with no gene match: 6. The CDR3 is made up of 17 amino acids. CDR1 and CDR2 from the germline V gene are LNHDA and SQIVND (reference sequence). CDR3 sequence: CASRTGTGGSSNQPQHF. CDR3 bases: TGTGCCAGTAGGACCGGGACAGGGGGCAGTAGCAATCAGCCCCAGCATTTT.

The chain uses TRBV11-2 and TRBJ1-3; possibly TRBD1 for D (5 bases). The CDR3 runs to 14 residues. Germline V gene sequence: CDR1 SGHAT, CDR2 FQNNGV. Trimming stripped 5 bases from V and 2 bases from J, with 10 bases between. The CDR3 nucleotides read TGTGCCAGCAGCCGAGGGGAGGCTGGAAACACCATATATTTT. Translating gives CASSRGEAGNTIYF.

This clone was counted many times. The J gene is TRBJ1-2, the V gene TRBV19, with D perhaps TRBD1 (5 bases). The germline gives CDR1 LNHDA, CDR2 SQIVND (reference sequence). Trimming pared 4 bases from V and 7 bases from J, leaving 16 bases between. The CDR3 covers 14 residues. The CDR3 region has the DNA TGTGCCAGTAGTAAACGGGGACTCTCTTCTGGCTACACCTTC. It encodes CASSKRGLSSGYTF.

The table lists this clone with many counts. J is TRBJ2-1 and V is TRBV5-4; 11 bases fit TRBD1. The CDR3 spans 14 residues. Germline V lookup: CDR1 SGHNT, CDR2 YYREEE (reference sequence). With 2 bases clipped from V and 8 bases from J, the junction kept 3 bases outside the gene matches. The CDR3 loop is CASSFRDRGDEQFF. CDR3 nucleotides: TGTGCCAGCAGCTTCCGGGACAGGGGGGATGAGCAGTTCTTC.

This clone has at least ten counts. The V and J genes are TRBV29-1 and TRBJ2-2; 7 bases are a match to TRBD1. CDR3 length equals 14 residues. The junction had 6 bases not matched to a gene; V was cut back by 4 bases and J by 4 bases. Germline V CDR1 and CDR2: SQVTM, ANQGSEA. The CDR3 DNA is TGCAGCGTTGGGGAACAGGGGCCCACCGGGGAGCTGTTTTTT. It encodes CSVGEQGPTGELFF.

This clone was detected only a few times. A much larger clone sits a single nucleotide away, making a read error possible. The conserved phenylalanine or tryptophan is not found at the CDR3 terminus, so this likely reflects a read error. The chain uses TRBV11-2 and TRBJ2-3, with 7 bases aligning to TRBD2. Trimming cost V 5 bases and J 7 bases; bases outside gene matches: 18. Germline CDR1 reads SGHAT; CDR2 reads FQNNGV. This CDR3 region has 17 residues. The DNA for the CDR3 is TGTGCCAGCAGCCACGGTCGCGCGGCGGGAGCGTTATATACGCAGTATTCT. This encodes CASSHGRAAGALYTQYS.

This clone has a handful of counts. Sequence at one end of the junction differs from germline and may be a read error. V usage is TRBV6-2 or TRBV6-3 and J usage is TRBJ1-1; no definite D call. The germline CDR1 and CDR2 sequences are MNHEY and SVGEGT. The CDR3 extends over 17 amino acids. Here the CDR3 DNA reads TGTGCCAGCAGTTACTCAAGCGGGCTAGGTTTGAACCCTGAAGCTTTCTTT. Translated: CASSYSSGLGLNPEAFF.

This clone was counted ten times or more. The chain combines TRBV28 with TRBJ2-3, with 7 nucleotides matching TRBD2. This CDR3 contains 16 residues. J lost 1 base, V lost 3 bases, and 7 bases had no gene match. Germline V gene data show CDR1 as MDHEN and CDR2 as SYDVKM. CDR3 in amino acids: CASSFFGLAGTDTQYF. CDR3 coding DNA: TGTGCCAGCAGTTTTTTCGGTCTAGCGGGCACAGATACGCAGTATTTT.

This chain links TRBV9 with TRBJ2-7, with D tentatively TRBD1 or TRBD2 (6 bases each). This CDR3 contains 14 residues. In germline, CDR1 is SGDLS, CDR2 YYNGEE. Trimming left V 0 bases short and J 2 bases short, with 9 bases between. The DNA of the CDR3 is TGTGCCAGCAGCGTAGATGGGGGGCCCTACGAGCAGTACGTC. Translated, it gives CASSVDGGPYEQYV.

This clone was seen at least ten times. J is TRBJ1-2 and V is TRBV6-5; D is uncertain. From germline, CDR1 is MNHEY and CDR2 SVGAGI. The CDR3 has 14 residues. Trimming took off 0 bases at V and 4 bases at J, with 9 bases between the two ends. The CDR3 DNA reads as TGTGCCAGCAGTTACTCGAGCGGAGGCTATGGCTACACCTTC. It encodes CASSYSSGGYGYTF.

This clone was detected many times. V usage is TRBV3-1 and J usage is TRBJ2-3, with D possibly matching TRBD2 (6 bases). The length of the CDR3 is 17 residues. V shed 4 bases and J shed 4 bases, with 21 bases lying between them. Germline loops: CDR1 LGHDT, CDR2 YNNKEL (reference sequence). The CDR3 loop reads CASSPMGWEAGADTQYF. CDR3 DNA: TGTGCCAGCAGCCCAATGGGGTGGGAGGCAGGTGCAGATACGCAGTATTTT.

V and J are TRBV20-1 and TRBJ1-3; the match to TRBD1 covers 7 bases. With 3 bases clipped from V and 4 bases from J, the junction kept 0 bases outside the gene matches. The germline CDR1 and CDR2 sequences are DFQATT and SNEGSKA (reference sequence). This CDR3 contains 12 residues. The chain's CDR3 is CSARTGGNTIYF. DNA for the CDR3: TGCAGTGCTAGGACAGGGGGAAACACCATATATTTT.

The genes are TRBV12-3 or TRBV12-4 and TRBJ2-1; 9 positions match TRBD2. CDR3 length: 17 amino acids. The V gene end was trimmed by 5 bases and the J gene end by 3 bases; junction bases not matched to a gene: 11. The CDR3 sequence: CASSLKTSGGYYNEQFF. The DNA of the CDR3 is TGTGCCAGCAGTCTCAAGACTAGCGGAGGATACTACAATGAGCAGTTCTTC.

Many counts were recorded for this clone. This chain joins TRBV20-1 and TRBJ1-2; 8 nucleotides line up with TRBD1. This CDR3 region has 14 residues. After removal of 3 bases from V and 6 bases from J, the junction contained 9 bases not matched to a gene. Looked up from germline, CDR1 is DFQATT and CDR2 is SNEGSKA (reference sequence). This CDR3 reads CSASQGASYDGYTF. The CDR3 DNA reads TGCAGTGCTAGTCAGGGGGCCTCGTATGATGGCTACACCTTC.

This clone was counted ten times or more. The rearrangement uses TRBV27 and TRBJ2-2, with 9 bases aligning to TRBD1. The CDR3 has 15 amino acids. Losses at the gene ends were 4 bases for V and 6 bases for J; bases not matched to a gene: 6. Germline V lookup: CDR1 MNHEY, CDR2 SMNVEV (reference sequence). The CDR3 DNA sequence: TGTGCCAGCAGTTCCCGGGACAGGGTCCCCGGGGAGCTGTTTTTT. Amino acids: CASSSRDRVPGELFF.

This clone was found a few times. Given a much more abundant clone one base away, this may be a read error. The J gene is TRBJ1-6, the V gene TRBV4-1, with 7 bases matching TRBD1. Germline lookup yields CDR1 MGHRA and CDR2 YSYEKL. The CDR3 has 15 residues. The CDR3 coding sequence is TGCTCCAGCAGCCAACCGACAGGGCTAAATTCACCCCTCCACTTT. It is translated as CSSSQPTGLNSPLHF.

This clone was recorded at least ten times. This chain connects TRBV4-3 to TRBJ2-7; D is uncertain. V lost 5 bases, J lost 1 base, and 9 bases lay in between. Germline assignment: CDR1 LGHNA and CDR2 YSLEER. This CDR3 has 13 residues. Here the CDR3 reads CASSASRSYEQYF. The CDR3 nucleotides are TGCGCCAGCAGCGCCAGCCGGTCCTACGAGCAGTACTTC.

This clone was recorded many times. The V gene is TRBV25-1, the J gene TRBJ1-1; TRBD1 is a possible D gene (6 bases). CDR1 is MGHDK, CDR2 SYGVNS, per germline. The CDR3 spans 14 residues. Trimming pared 7 bases from V and 4 bases from J, leaving 16 bases between. For the CDR3, the DNA is TGTGCCAGCACACCACAGGGTTTTCGCACTGAAGCTTTCTTT. The encoded protein is CASTPQGFRTEAFF.

The chain couples TRBV12-3 or TRBV12-4 to TRBJ2-1, with D unclear. Trimming cost V 5 bases and J 1 base, with 6 bases left between them. The CDR3 spans 13 residues. CDR3 in DNA: TGTGCCAGCAGTCTCCATTCCTACAATGAGCAGTTCTTC. Translation gives CASSLHSYNEQFF.